Sequencing of this T cell receptor (beta chain) was carried out in a study of blood T cell repertoires in COVID-19. Study-wide background: PBMCs, B-cell-depleted T cells, or T cells provided the cDNA or gDNA that made up the material.

This clone was seen once. Measured with immunoSEQ multiplex PCR; TCRdb has only the in-frame clones, and not every one. This sample has approximately 200,000 clones, with over 80% found just once. CDR1 and CDR2 (germline): GTSNPN, SVGIG (reference sequence). Trimming took 5 bases from V and 0 from J; bases not matched to a gene: 2. This CDR3 has 15 residues. Sequenced sample: peripheral blood. The sequence came from a human donor in a cohort sampled during active COVID-19. This chain connects TRBV30 to TRBJ1-6; 9 positions match TRBD1. The CDR3 spells CAWHRGPSYNSPLHF. In DNA, the CDR3 is TGTGCCTGGCACAGGGGGCCCTCCTATAATTCACCCCTCCACTTT.